The entry that follows covers one T cell receptor beta chain sequence. Trimming left V 6 bases short and J 7 bases short, with 15 bases between. The CDR3 has 13 residues. Germline assignment: CDR1 MNHEY and CDR2 SVGAGI. Libraries were prepared by immunoSEQ multiplex PCR; TCRdb keeps only in-frame clonotypes and omits some of them. In the table there are 270,000 or so clones, 85% of which are singletons. The sample originates from a study of blood T cell repertoires in COVID-19. On the study more broadly: PBMCs, B-cell-depleted T cells, or T cells provided the cDNA or gDNA that made up the material.

The sample taken for sequencing was peripheral blood. The sequence was obtained from a human donor in a cohort sampled during active COVID-19. The V call is TRBV6-5, the J call TRBJ1-2; D unresolved. The CDR3 DNA sequence: TGTGCCAGCAGACCCCCCGAAGCCGGTGGCTACACCTTC. This encodes CASRPPEAGGYTF.